The next 8 T cell receptor beta chains were all read from a single sample in a study of identical twins. TCRdb processed the 5' RACE reads anew with MiXCR; each CDR3 protein has one entry. The sample gives nearly 250,000 distinct CDR3 sequences, 7% of which show up once; 3% to 4.5% is in the top ten. These same data were also listed under a study on yellow fever vaccine responses in identical twins.

The specimen sequenced was memory (CD45RO+) T cells sorted from blood. These receptors all come from a woman under 30 in good health.

Only a few counts were recorded for this clonotype. V is TRBV18 and J is TRBJ2-1, with 7 bases that match TRBD1. V was pared by 3 bases and J by 2 bases, with 7 bases of the junction left unmatched. The CDR3 has 16 residues. CDR1 is KGHSH, CDR2 LQKENI, per germline. The CDR3: CASSPLTGKTYNEQFF. In DNA, the CDR3 is TGTGCCAGCTCACCTTTGACAGGGAAAACCTACAATGAGCAGTTCTTC.

This rearrangement joins TRBV20-1 to TRBJ1-1; no clear D. Per the germline V gene, CDR1 is DFQATT and CDR2 is SNEGSKA (reference sequence). The CDR3 contains 14 residues. With 7 bases removed from V and 0 bases from J, the gap between germline ends came to 15 bases. This CDR3 reads CSGGAGNMNTEAFF. The CDR3 nucleotides read TGCAGTGGGGGTGCTGGGAACATGAACACTGAAGCTTTCTTT.

Ten or more counts support this clonotype. The genes are TRBV20-1 and TRBJ1-2; unclear D gene. This CDR3 is 11 amino acids long. The V gene lost 3 bases and the J gene lost 6 bases, with 8 bases spanning the gap. Germline CDR1 and CDR2: DFQATT and SNEGSKA (reference sequence). CDR3 protein: CSASGVNGYTF. CDR3 bases: TGCAGTGCTAGCGGAGTAAATGGCTACACCTTC.

This clonotype occurred many times. The chain uses TRBV27 and TRBJ1-1; D is uncertain. V lost 6 bases to trimming and J lost 0 bases, with 11 bases between them. CDR1 is MNHEY and CDR2 is SMNVEV in the germline V gene (reference sequence). The CDR3 has 14 amino acids. The CDR3 DNA reads TGTGCCAGCAGGGATGGGCTGCTGAACACTGAAGCTTTCTTT. This translates into CASRDGLLNTEAFF.

The chain uses TRBV18 and TRBJ1-1; D is undetermined. CDR3 length equals 14 residues. The V end was cut by 1 base, the J end by 1 base, with 7 bases between. Germline CDR1 is KGHSH and CDR2 is LQKENI. In DNA, the CDR3 is TGTGCCAGCTCACCACAGGTGGAGAACACTGAAGCTTTCTTT. Protein sequence: CASSPQVENTEAFF.

This clonotype showed up many times. This chain links TRBV5-1 with TRBJ2-1, with unresolved D. Germline V lookup: CDR1 SGHRS, CDR2 YFSETQ. This CDR3 spans 15 amino acids. Deletions cut 3 bases from V and 0 bases from J, with 10 bases between. The CDR3, as DNA: TGCGCCAGCAGCTCCTTTTCCAGCTCCTACAATGAGCAGTTCTTC. Translation gives CASSSFSSSYNEQFF.

The rearrangement joins TRBV28 to TRBJ2-1; weak D call: TRBD1 (6 bases). CDR1 is MDHEN and CDR2 is SYDVKM in the germline V gene. The CDR3 sequence is 16 residues long. Deletions cut 5 bases from V and 6 bases from J, with 20 bases between. The CDR3 coding sequence is TGTGCCAGCAGTCCAACCGGTGAGGGGGTCGGCAATGAGCAGTTCTTC. Translating gives CASSPTGEGVGNEQFF.

The CDR3: CATSDSPTSGITQYF. CDR3 nucleotides: TGTGCCACCAGTGATTCCCCGACTAGCGGGATTACGCAGTATTTT. The rearrangement links TRBV24-1 to TRBJ2-3; 11 positions agree with TRBD2. With V trimmed by 2 bases and J by 8 bases, 5 bases remained unmatched. This CDR3 spans 15 amino acids. Germline assignment: CDR1 KGHDR and CDR2 SFDVKD.